This paragraph reports one T cell receptor (beta chain). This sample was included in a study of blood T cell repertoires in COVID-19. Background on the study: The United States, Italy and Spain supplied acute and convalescent COVID-19 samples. T cells, B-cell-depleted T cells, or PBMCs supplied cDNA or gDNA.

Germline CDR1 and CDR2: MNHEY and SVGAGI. V was cut by 6 bases and J by 0 bases, with 12 bases left in between. The CDR3 consists of 15 residues. In the authors' methods: Scientists estimated how many nucleated cells there were by amplifying reference gene primers. Clones were sequenced by immunoSEQ multiplex PCR, and TCRdb holds only the in-frame ones, with some missing. V and J calls plus clone size are reproduced from that table; the DNA served to infer D and trimming. The repertoire holds roughly 250,000 clones, roughly 80% seen once, with around 6.8% in the top ten. The V and J genes are TRBV6-5 and TRBJ1-3; D not resolved. Sequenced: peripheral blood. The TCR comes from a woman aged 50 to 60 with acute or convalescent COVID-19. The DNA for the CDR3 is TGTGCCAGCAGCAAAGACTGGAGCTCTGGAAACACCATATATTTT. Protein product: CASSKDWSSGNTIYF.